This T cell receptor beta chain was sequenced during a study of T cell repertoires in cytomegalovirus infection (dated by TCRdb to between 2017 and 2020). Study-wide context: Peptide stimulations targeted recently identified HLA-C-restricted CMV epitopes, whose presentation resists viral immunomodulation, together with well-studied HLA-B-restricted epitopes. The HLA type of each donor mattered for the analysis, because public TCR beta signatures pointed to carriage of CMV infection along with the matching HLA type.

The investigation overall reported the following: Cumulative frequency of public TCR beta family members discriminated carriers of CMV infection plus the relevant HLA type in this cohort and an independent roughly 320-donor cohort. The ex vivo response was dominated by HLA-C-restricted CMV-specific TCR beta clonotypes, which also provided the single most frequent clonotype in two of eight donors.

The germline V gene supplies CDR1 MGHDK and CDR2 SYGVNS. The CDR3 goes from the cysteine to the phenylalanine over 15 residues. CDR3 DNA only is kept here, 45 bases in frame from base 1. V and J are truncated by 5 bases and 3 bases respectively, leaving an intervening sequence of 16 bases. The treatment or condition label, read with the paper, signifies: in vitro stimulation with specific CMV peptide epitopes to enrich CMV-specific T cells. As regards this clonotype: Its cognate antigen has yet to be identified. Base qualities are not provided; no much larger clone lies one nucleotide away.

TCRdb records Illumina HiSeq 1500 as the sequencer. The raw public data were reprocessed by TCRdb itself: fastp quality trimming at Q25, MiXCR clonotype calling, in-frame beta chains only. All rows with the same CDR3 protein become a single entry with the most common DNA and genes. Recorded for this sample are approximately 910,000 distinct CDR3 sequences; 25% to 40% of them occurred a single time. The ten largest account for 13% of the sample. This TCR came from a human donor in good health (CMV status not recorded). Some clones in this sample may be carry-over from other donors' samples. The source was cultured CD8+ T cells from PBMCs, collected from culture after CMV antigen stimulation. Recombination connected TRBV25-1 to TRBJ1-1, with the D gene not clear enough to name. The DNA sequence reads TGTGCCAGCAGTTCACGTGAAGGCCACCACACTGAAGCTTTCTTT. Its amino acids are CASSSREGHHTEAFF.